Shown below are 29 T cell receptor beta chains from a single sample sequenced in a study of cytomegalovirus exposure and HLA in healthy donors. It was with 60 Vbeta and 13 Jbeta primers that the PCR ran. Profiling relied on immunoSEQ multiplex PCR, and the TCRdb table lists in-frame clones only, not all of them. The profile covers approximately 200,000 clones, with about 85% appearing a single time and 1% to 1.5% taken by the ten largest. Sequenced input: PBMCs. Source of these receptors: a human donor in good health.

The chain carries TRBV4-1 and TRBJ2-5; D might be TRBD2 (5 bases). Between the trimmed V and J ends, which lost 1 base and 5 bases, there was a span of 11 bases. CDR1 is MGHRA and CDR2 is YSYEKL in the germline V gene. This CDR3 is 14 amino acids long. The CDR3 DNA sequence: TGCGCCAGCAGCCAAGTTAAAGGACTGGAGACCCAGTACTTC. Residues: CASSQVKGLETQYF.

The V call is TRBV5-4, the J call TRBJ2-7, with TRBD2 matching over 10 bases. With 3 bases clipped from V and 5 bases from J, the junction kept 8 bases outside the gene matches. The CDR3 loop spans 15 amino acids. The germline gives CDR1 SGHNT, CDR2 YYREEE (reference sequence). As DNA, the CDR3 is TGTGCCAGCAGCTCTACCCTAGCGGGAGTCCACGAGCAGTACTTC. Its protein is CASSSTLAGVHEQYF.

The rearrangement links TRBV2 to TRBJ2-7, with D tentatively TRBD1 (6 bases). The V gene's germline CDR1 is SNHLY and CDR2 FYNNEI. The V and J ends lost 3 bases and 3 bases respectively, with 15 bases between them. The CDR3 runs 15 residues. The CDR3 loop reads CASSDLGALGYEQYF. CDR3 DNA sequence: TGTGCCAGCAGTGATCTGGGGGCGTTGGGCTACGAGCAGTACTTC.

The table lists this clone with a few counts. The rearrangement uses TRBV10-3 and TRBJ1-1; possible D gene TRBD1, 6 bases. Per the germline V gene, CDR1 is ENHRY and CDR2 is SYGVKD. V was trimmed by 10 bases and J by 6 bases, leaving 18 bases between them. This CDR3 contains 13 residues. The CDR3 reads CATRQVGAPEAFF. The CDR3 DNA is TGTGCCACGAGACAGGTGGGAGCGCCTGAAGCTTTCTTT.

This sequence joins TRBV30 and TRBJ2-7; tentatively, D is TRBD2 (5 bases). The ends were cut back, 0 bases at V and 0 bases at J, with 9 bases in the middle. CDR1 GTSNPN and CDR2 SVGIG come from the germline V gene (reference sequence). The CDR3 length is 14 residues. Written as DNA, the CDR3 is TGTGCCTGGAGTGTAGGCGGGTTCTCCTACGAGCAGTACTTC. It specifies CAWSVGGFSYEQYF.

This chain joins TRBV7-9 and TRBJ2-3; D is undetermined. Trimming removed 1 base at V and 5 bases at J, with 4 bases between. Germline values: CDR1 SEHNR, CDR2 FQNEAQ (reference sequence). CDR3 size: 12 residues. This chain's CDR3 is CASSLVQDTQYF. The CDR3 bases are TGTGCCAGCAGCTTAGTTCAAGATACGCAGTATTTT.

V and J are TRBV7-9 and TRBJ2-5; 7 positions match TRBD1. In germline, CDR1 is SEHNR, CDR2 FQNEAQ (reference sequence). CDR3 length: 14 residues. The J segment lost 2 bases and the V segment lost 2 bases, leaving 2 bases of the junction unmatched. The CDR3 DNA is TGTGCCAGCAGCTTAAGGGGGCGACAAGAGACCCAGTACTTC. Encoded protein: CASSLRGRQETQYF.

The chain combines TRBV11-2 with TRBJ2-7; D may be TRBD1 (6 bases). Germline V lookup: CDR1 SGHAT, CDR2 FQNNGV. This CDR3 is built from 12 residues. Trimming shortened V by 5 bases and J by 6 bases, and 11 bases separated the two germline ends. CDR3 DNA: TGTGCCAGCAGCACGCAAGGGGGCGAGCAGTACTTC. This gives the protein CASSTQGGEQYF.

The chain joins TRBV6-1 to TRBJ2-7, with TRBD2 identical over 15 bases. The germline gives CDR1 MNHNS, CDR2 SASEGT. The CDR3 contains 15 residues. With V trimmed by 6 bases and J by 4 bases, 4 bases remained unmatched. The CDR3 sequence: CASSVGTSGGYEQYF. In DNA form, the CDR3 reads TGTGCCAGCAGCGTCGGGACTAGCGGGGGGTACGAGCAGTACTTC.

This chain connects TRBV7-3 to TRBJ2-1, with TRBD1 identical over 8 bases. J was trimmed by 6 bases and V by 5 bases; bases with no gene match: 3. This CDR3 has 13 residues. Germline values: CDR1 SGHTA, CDR2 FQGTGA. The CDR3 nucleotides are TGTGCCAGCAGCCAGGGACAGGTCAATGAGCAGTTCTTC. This translates into CASSQGQVNEQFF.

This chain links TRBV11-3 with TRBJ2-1; 13 nucleotides agree with TRBD2. The CDR3 has 17 residues. Germline V CDR1 and CDR2: SGHNT, YENEEA. V was pared by 3 bases and J by 8 bases, with 10 bases of the junction left unmatched. The CDR3 DNA follows: TGTGCCAGCAGCTTTTCAAGACTAGCGGGAGGTCACGATGAGCAGTTCTTC. This gives the protein CASSFSRLAGGHDEQFF. The full variable domain, in which reference TRBV11-3 and TRBJ2-1 provide the parts outside the CDR3, is EAGVVQSPRYKIIEKKQPVAFWCNPISGHNTLYWYLQNLGQGPELLIRYENEEAVDDSQLPKDRFSAERLKGVDSTLKIQPAELGDSAVYLCASSFSRLAGGHDEQFFGPGTRLTVL.

The rearrangement uses TRBV4-1 and TRBJ2-7, with 10 bases identical to TRBD1. The CDR3 sequence is 15 residues long. Per the germline V gene, CDR1 is MGHRA and CDR2 is YSYEKL. The trim removed 3 bases at V and 7 bases at J, leaving 9 bases unmatched. The CDR3: CASSHGQGGLREQYF. The DNA for the CDR3 is TGCGCCAGCAGCCACGGACAGGGGGGCCTTCGAGAGCAGTACTTC.

V and J are TRBV19 and TRBJ2-2; 11 nucleotides match TRBD2. This CDR3 spans 15 amino acids. The V gene's germline CDR1 is LNHDA and CDR2 SQIVND (reference sequence). The junction had 3 bases not matched to a gene; V was cut back by 5 bases and J by 4 bases. The CDR3 loop reads CASSFSGRGTGELFF. CDR3 nucleotides: TGTGCCAGTAGTTTTAGCGGGAGGGGCACCGGGGAGCTGTTTTTT.

The V and J genes are TRBV5-1 and TRBJ1-4; D is ambiguous. Germline V gives CDR1 SGHRS, CDR2 YFSETQ. The CDR3 loop spans 15 amino acids. V dropped 4 bases and J dropped 2 bases, with 12 bases sitting between them. In DNA form, the CDR3 reads TGCGCCAGCAGCCTTACTGGCGGGACTAATGAAAAACTGTTTTTT. This gives the protein CASSLTGGTNEKLFF.

This clone was picked up one time. The rearrangement links TRBV7-2 to TRBJ2-1; 10 bases fit TRBD2. The CDR3 totals 13 residues. Germline-derived CDR1 and CDR2 are SGHTA and FQGNSA. Unmatched junction bases numbered 8, after V lost 3 bases and J lost 15 bases. The CDR3: CASSFSASGSPFF. The CDR3 coding sequence is TGTGCCAGCAGCTTTTCCGCTAGCGGGAGTCCGTTCTTC.

The chain links TRBV19 to TRBJ2-7, with TRBD2 as a possible D gene (6 bases). The CDR3 is 15 residues long. Germline CDR1 is LNHDA and CDR2 is SQIVND (reference sequence). The V end was cut by 1 base, the J end by 5 bases, with 15 bases between. DNA for the CDR3: TGTGCCAGTAGTATAGTTGGGGGAGGAGTAAACGAGCAGTACTTC. Amino acids: CASSIVGGGVNEQYF.

The chain is built from TRBV5-8 and TRBJ2-7; D gene uncertain. The CDR3 has 14 amino acids. Trimming left V 1 base short and J 0 bases short, with 8 bases between. From germline, CDR1 is SGHTS and CDR2 YDEGEE. CDR3 nucleotides: TGTGCCAGCAGCTTGCGCCAGATCTCCTACGAGCAGTACTTC. Amino acids: CASSLRQISYEQYF.

This chain joins TRBV15 and TRBJ2-1, with 9 bases lining up with TRBD2. From germline, CDR1 is LNHNV and CDR2 YYDKDF (reference sequence). The CDR3 length is 15 residues. Trimming cost V 0 bases and J 7 bases; bases outside gene matches: 4. CDR3 bases: TGTGCCACCAGCAGAGATTTGGCGGGAGGGAATGAGCAGTTCTTC. Translating gives CATSRDLAGGNEQFF.

The table lists this clone with a count of one. J is TRBJ1-1 and V is TRBV6-5; a possible D gene is TRBD1 (5 bases). The V and J ends lost 7 bases and 1 base respectively, with 13 bases between them. The CDR3 consists of 14 residues. Per the germline V gene, CDR1 is MNHEY and CDR2 is SVGAGI. This CDR3 is CASNAPTGNTEAFF. CDR3 sequence (DNA): TGTGCCAGCAACGCCCCAACAGGGAACACTGAAGCTTTCTTT.

The chain recombines TRBV6-1 with TRBJ2-7; a weak D match, TRBD2 (6 bases). The CDR3 is 15 residues long. Germline V gene lookup returns CDR1 MNHNS and CDR2 SASEGT. The germline V and J ends were trimmed by 0 bases and 6 bases, with 15 bases remaining between them. The CDR3 nucleotides read TGTGCCAGCAGTGAAGCGCTTCGACGGGAGAGCGAGCAGTACTTC. Encoded protein: CASSEALRRESEQYF.

A few counts support this clone. Different DNA sequences within this sample yield the same CDR3. The V and J genes are TRBV7-2 and TRBJ1-1; the match to TRBD1 covers 9 bases. Per germline, CDR1 SGHTA and CDR2 FQGNSA. CDR3 length: 15 amino acids. Trimming removed 2 bases from V and 2 bases from J; junction bases left unmatched: 3. The CDR3 loop reads CASSLLGQGNTEAFF. The CDR3 bases are TGTGCCAGCAGCTTATTGGGACAGGGAAACACTGAAGCTTTCTTT.

CDR3 loop: CASSRGQVLSNSPLHF. The CDR3 DNA reads as TGTGCCAGCAGCAGGGGACAGGTGTTATCTAATTCACCCCTCCACTTT. The V call is TRBV6-6, the J call TRBJ1-6; TRBD1 matches 8 bases. J lost 6 bases, V lost 6 bases, and 10 bases had no gene match. This CDR3 is 16 amino acids long. Per the germline V gene, CDR1 is MNHNY and CDR2 is SVGAGI (reference sequence).

The chain is built from TRBV4-1 and TRBJ2-5; TRBD1 is a possible D gene (6 bases). Germline V gene lookup returns CDR1 MGHRA and CDR2 YSYEKL. The CDR3 length is 15 residues. V was clipped by 3 bases and J by 1 base, with 12 bases between them. Here the CDR3 reads CASSHHLTGQETQYF. Written as DNA, the CDR3 is TGCGCCAGCAGCCACCATTTGACAGGCCAAGAGACCCAGTACTTC.

CDR3 loop: CASSVGASGRTDTQYF. CDR3 nucleotides: TGTGCCAGCAGCGTGGGGGCTAGCGGCCGCACAGATACGCAGTATTTT. The chain links TRBV9 to TRBJ2-3; TRBD2 might be the D (7 bases). Germline values: CDR1 SGDLS, CDR2 YYNGEE. CDR3 length equals 16 residues. Trimming removed 2 bases at V and 1 base at J, with 14 bases between.

The J gene is TRBJ1-2, the V gene TRBV7-2; D is uncertain. Germline V gene data show CDR1 as SGHTA and CDR2 as FQGNSA. CDR3 size: 13 residues. V was shortened by 5 bases and J by 3 bases, with 10 bases between the two germline ends. CDR3 loop: CASSLRRYYGYTF. For the CDR3, the DNA is TGTGCCAGCAGCCTTCGGAGATACTATGGCTACACCTTC.

The chain carries TRBV6-1 and TRBJ1-1; D might be TRBD1 (5 bases). The germline V gene encodes CDR1 MNHNS and CDR2 SASEGT. CDR3 length: 15 residues. The germline V and J ends were trimmed by 1 base and 3 bases, with 12 bases remaining between them. CDR3: CASSEGWGTDTEAFF. In DNA form, the CDR3 reads TGTGCCAGCAGTGAAGGTTGGGGGACTGACACTGAAGCTTTCTTT.

CDR3 amino acids: CASRKGLGVQGGRNTGELFF. The CDR3 region has the DNA TGTGCCAGTAGAAAAGGGCTCGGGGTACAGGGGGGCCGAAACACCGGGGAGCTGTTTTTT. V usage is TRBV19 and J usage is TRBJ2-2, with 8 bases aligning to TRBD1. The CDR3 length is 20 residues. J was trimmed by 2 bases and V by 6 bases; bases with no gene match: 20. The germline CDR1 and CDR2 sequences are LNHDA and SQIVND (reference sequence).

The chain joins TRBV4-1 to TRBJ2-3; TRBD2 matches at 7 bases. The CDR3 contains 18 residues. The trim removed 1 base at V and 2 bases at J, leaving 12 bases unmatched. Per the germline V gene, CDR1 is MGHRA and CDR2 is YSYEKL. The CDR3 here is CASSQVGLSGATTDTQYF. The CDR3 DNA reads as TGCGCCAGCAGCCAAGTGGGGCTAAGCGGGGCCACCACAGATACGCAGTATTTT.

This clone came up a few times. The genes are TRBV7-9 and TRBJ1-1; no firm D call. Germline V gene lookup returns CDR1 SEHNR and CDR2 FQNEAQ (reference sequence). V lost 4 bases and J 3 bases, leaving 18 bases between the germline ends. The length of the CDR3 is 16 residues. The CDR3 region has the DNA TGTGCCAGCAGCTCTCCTCGGGGTGCCTTCCACACTGAAGCTTTCTTT. Its protein product is CASSSPRGAFHTEAFF.